The 10 T cell receptor beta chains presented below share a single source sample, sequenced in a study of T-cell reconstitution after alpha-beta-depleted transplantation in children. Preparation of the TCRbeta library involved a method that used unique molecular identifiers. TCRdb analysed the PCR reads with MiXCR anew, one entry per CDR3 protein. The sample gives about 580,000 distinct CDR3 sequences, 20% to 25% of which show up once; 14% is in the top ten. The sample here was PBMCs, mostly from graft donor cells, taken 360 days after TCRalphabeta/CD19-depleted stem cell transplant. These receptors were taken from a boy in the first two years of life who had a stem cell transplant for acute myeloid leukemia, so the T cells may come from the graft donor.

Here the CDR3 reads CASSPGSGNTIYF. The DNA for the CDR3 is TGTGCCAGCAGTCCGGGGTCTGGAAACACCATATATTTT. This sequence joins TRBV12-3 or TRBV12-4 and TRBJ1-3; D uncertain. The CDR3 has 13 residues. Trimming removed 5 bases from V and 1 base from J, with 6 bases in between.

This clonotype was found many times. The rearrangement links TRBV20-1 to TRBJ2-1; D may be TRBD1 or TRBD2 (6 bases each). Germline V gene lookup returns CDR1 DFQATT and CDR2 SNEGSKA (reference sequence). The CDR3 spans 15 residues. Deletions cut 5 bases from V and 7 bases from J, with 21 bases between. The CDR3 DNA reads TGCAGTGCTGCGCCTCACAGGGTAGGAGGGAATGAGCAGTTCTTC. This translates into CSAAPHRVGGNEQFF.

A few counts support this clonotype. J is TRBJ2-3 and V is TRBV4-3, with 13 positions matching TRBD2. The CDR3 has 16 amino acids. Germline V gene sequence: CDR1 LGHNA, CDR2 YSLEER. The V and J ends lost 3 bases and 3 bases, in that order; junction bases with no gene match: 3. The CDR3 sequence: CASSHPGLAGTDTQYF. The CDR3 DNA reads as TGCGCCAGCAGCCATCCGGGACTAGCGGGGACAGATACGCAGTATTTT.

This clonotype was recorded at least ten times. J is TRBJ1-2 and V is TRBV29-1; D gene ambiguous. This CDR3 comprises 11 residues. Trimming removed 7 bases at V and 8 bases at J, with 14 bases between. Germline V gene lookup returns CDR1 SQVTM and CDR2 ANQGSEA. CDR3 coding DNA: TGCAGCGCCTTGGAATTACCCGGCTACACCTTC. Amino acids: CSALELPGYTF.

The CDR3 protein is CASQDRGNGYTF. Written as DNA, the CDR3 is TGTGCCAGCCAGGACAGGGGAAACGGCTACACCTTC. V and J are TRBV6-2 or TRBV6-3 and TRBJ1-2, with 9 bases fitting TRBD1. V lost 8 bases and J lost 8; bases outside the gene matches: 6. The germline V gene has CDR1 MNHEY and CDR2 SVGEGT. The CDR3 extends over 12 amino acids.

V is TRBV7-2 and J is TRBJ2-3, with 9 positions matching TRBD2. The CDR3 totals 15 residues. Germline CDR1 is SGHTA and CDR2 is FQGNSA. Trimming cost V 6 bases and J 4 bases; bases outside gene matches: 8. For the CDR3, the DNA is TGTGCCAGCAGAGGGCTAGCGGGGCCCCCAGATACGCAGTATTTT. It yields the protein CASRGLAGPPDTQYF. Combining the CDR3 with reference TRBV7-2 and TRBJ2-3 gives the whole variable domain GAGVSQSPSNKVTEKGKDVELRCDPISGHTALYWYRQSLGQGLEFLIYFQGNSAPDKSGLPSDRFSAERTGGSVSTLTIQRTQQEDSAVYLCASRGLAGPPDTQYFGPGTRLTVL.

The V gene is TRBV12-3 or TRBV12-4, the J gene TRBJ1-3; the D is unclear. This CDR3 region has 15 residues. With 2 bases removed from V and 0 bases from J, the gap between germline ends came to 8 bases. CDR3 sequence: CASSLLGDSGNTIYF. The CDR3 DNA is TGTGCCAGCAGTTTACTTGGCGACTCTGGAAACACCATATATTTT.

This clonotype was seen ten or more times. This chain connects TRBV12-3 or TRBV12-4 to TRBJ1-4; perhaps TRBD1 as D (6 bases). Trimming took 8 bases from V and 4 from J, leaving 11 bases between them. The CDR3 totals 13 residues. The CDR3, as DNA: TGTGCCAGCGGGGGGCCCATTAATGAAAAACTGTTTTTT. Translated: CASGGPINEKLFF.

This rearrangement joins TRBV10-3 to TRBJ2-5; tentative D call: TRBD1 (7 bases). Trimming cost V 3 bases and J 3 bases, with 11 bases left between them. Germline V lookup: CDR1 ENHRY, CDR2 SYGVKD. This CDR3 has 14 residues. Here the CDR3 DNA reads TGTGCCATCAGTGAAGGGGGCGGGAAAGAGACCCAGTACTTC. Translated: CAISEGGGKETQYF.

The chain carries TRBV9 and TRBJ2-6; tentative D call: TRBD1 (5 bases). V lost 0 bases, J lost 0 bases, and 10 bases lay in between. This CDR3 comprises 17 residues. CDR1 and CDR2 from the germline V gene are SGDLS and YYNGEE. CDR3 in amino acids: CASSVGTGPSGANVLTF. DNA for the CDR3: TGTGCCAGCAGCGTAGGAACAGGTCCCTCTGGGGCCAACGTCCTGACTTTC.